This T cell receptor (beta chain) derives from a study of T cells after posttransplantation cyclophosphamide. The study's findings and limits: Recipient CMV seropositivity and CMV reactivation strongly tracked TRB clonality. Later post-transplant blood repertoires were often dominated by donor CD8+ memory clones. Skin or GI-infiltrating T cells shared few TRB sequences with blood.

To note about this clone: The antigen remains undetermined.

V was trimmed by 0 bases and J by 0 bases, leaving 8 bases between them. The CDR3 sequence is 16 residues long. Germline V lookup: CDR1 MGHRA, CDR2 YSYEKL. Clones were sequenced by immunoSEQ multiplex PCR, and TCRdb holds only the in-frame ones, with some missing. The sample contains approximately 29,000 clones, roughly 85% of which appear only once. Peripheral blood was collected from the related graft donor on the marrow donation day. V gene TRBV4-1 combines with J gene TRBJ2-2; D gene unclear. This receptor was identified in a man in his fifties or sixties. The sample comprised PBMCs. CDR3 amino acids: CASSQESNANTGELFF. The DNA of the CDR3 is TGCGCCAGCAGCCAAGAGAGTAACGCGAACACCGGGGAGCTGTTTTTT.